This TCR beta chain comes out of a study of blood T cell repertoires in COVID-19. Across the study: Some COVID-19 samples were acute and others convalescent; all came from the United States, Italy and Spain.

In the original analysis: Amplification with reference gene primers provided the estimates of nucleated cell counts. Assay used: immunoSEQ multiplex PCR; TCRdb lists only in-frame clones, some missing. The V and J calls and clone size come from that table; D and trimming were worked out from the DNA. The sample lists some 170,000 clones, almost 80% occurring once. Trimming took off 2 bases at V and 8 bases at J, with 15 bases between the two ends. Looked up from germline, CDR1 is MNHNS and CDR2 is SASEGT. The CDR3 loop spans 14 amino acids. This receptor was taken from a woman aged 70-85 years with acute or convalescent COVID-19. Input material: peripheral blood. This rearrangement joins TRBV6-1 to TRBJ1-1, with D possibly matching TRBD1 (6 bases). The chain's CDR3 is CASSESFSGTEAFF. CDR3 DNA: TGTGCCAGCAGTGAATCCTTCTCCGGGACAGAAGCTTTCTTT.